The present entry profiles one T cell receptor beta chain with its context. The antigen is unknown. This sample is part of a study of regulatory dendritic cells for organ transplantation. V shed 6 bases and J shed 2 bases, with 11 bases lying between them. The CDR3 runs 15 residues. Per germline, CDR1 MNHEY and CDR2 SVGAGI. Study observations and caveats: The authors noted considerable between-person heterogeneity in alloreactive memory CD8+ cells. Mature dendritic cells appeared to drive more memory CD8+ clonal expansion than regulatory ones. Of resting T cell subsets, memory CD8+ had the most alloreactive clonotypes. Memory CD8+ T cells were the most oligoclonal; naive cells were highly diverse.

The repertoire was sequenced with immunoSEQ multiplex PCR; TCRdb's copy has only in-frame clones and lacks some. The data show approximately 19,000 clones, roughly 69% seen once. The chain carries TRBV6-5 and TRBJ2-6; weak D call: TRBD1 (5 bases). This receptor was obtained from a human donor in good health. The sample taken for sequencing was memory CD4+ T cells from blood. Subset indicated: CD45RO+ memory T cells. CDR3 nucleotide sequence: TGTGCCAGCAGCTATACAGGAACTGGGGCCAACGTCCTGACTTTC. It is translated as CASSYTGTGANVLTF.